This T cell receptor (beta chain) emerged from a study of cytomegalovirus exposure and HLA in healthy donors. Per germline, CDR1 SGHVS and CDR2 FNYEAQ. The V and J ends lost 6 bases and 2 bases respectively, with 10 bases between them. This CDR3 contains 13 residues. 13 Jbeta primers and 60 Vbeta primers were used for the PCR. Sequenced by immunoSEQ multiplex PCR; TCRdb stores in-frame clones only, minus some. The sample has 150,000 to 170,000 clones; 65% to 85% are singletons. The J gene is TRBJ1-1, the V gene TRBV7-6; a weak D match, TRBD1 (6 bases). The sample comprised PBMCs. The sequence was obtained from a woman aged 40 to 50 in good health and CMV-seropositive. In nucleotides, the CDR3 is TGTGCCAGCAGGTTACAGGGAAACACTGAAGCTTTCTTT. It translates to CASRLQGNTEAFF.